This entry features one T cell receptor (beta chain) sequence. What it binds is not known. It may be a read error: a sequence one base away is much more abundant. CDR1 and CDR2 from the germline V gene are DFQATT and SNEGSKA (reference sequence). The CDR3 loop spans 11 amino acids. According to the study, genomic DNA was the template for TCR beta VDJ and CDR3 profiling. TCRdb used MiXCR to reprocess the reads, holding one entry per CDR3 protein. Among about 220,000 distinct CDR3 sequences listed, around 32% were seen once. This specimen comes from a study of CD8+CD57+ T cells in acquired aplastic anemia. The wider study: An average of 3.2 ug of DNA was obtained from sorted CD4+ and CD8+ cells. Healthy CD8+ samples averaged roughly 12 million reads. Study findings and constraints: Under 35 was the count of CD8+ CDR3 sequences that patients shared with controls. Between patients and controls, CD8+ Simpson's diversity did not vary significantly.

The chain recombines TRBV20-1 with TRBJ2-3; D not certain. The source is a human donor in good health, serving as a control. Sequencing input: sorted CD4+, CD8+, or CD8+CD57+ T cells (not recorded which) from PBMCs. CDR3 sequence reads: CSARDPATRYF. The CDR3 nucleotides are TGCAGTGCTAGAGATCCGGCCACGCGGTATTTT.